These 6 T cell receptor beta chains share one sample of origin, sequenced in a study of OX40 agonist ivuxolimab in advanced cancers. Measured with immunoSEQ multiplex PCR; TCRdb has only the in-frame clones, and not every one. This table holds about 99,000 clones, roughly 95% found once. The input for sequencing was CD4+ or CD8+ T cells sorted from blood, taken in a trial of the OX40 agonist ivuxolimab. Receptor source: an adult with an advanced solid tumor such as melanoma, head and neck, liver or kidney cancer.

In the case of this clone: This specimen includes other DNA sequences encoding the same CDR3. This chain uses TRBV13 with TRBJ1-1; no reliable D call. This CDR3 spans 13 amino acids. Per the germline V gene, CDR1 is PRHDT and CDR2 is FYEKMQ (reference sequence). Trimming removed 9 bases at V and 1 base at J, with 12 bases between. The CDR3 nucleotides are TGTGCCAGTACTCAGCGAACGAACACTGAAGCTTTCTTT. Protein product: CASTQRTNTEAFF.

The rearrangement joins TRBV27 to TRBJ1-6, with unresolved D. Trimming cost V 6 bases and J 7 bases, with 13 bases left between them. The CDR3 loop spans 14 amino acids. Germline CDR1 reads MNHEY; CDR2 reads SMNVEV (reference sequence). The CDR3 reads CASRPRAPNSPLHF. The CDR3 DNA reads TGTGCCAGCAGGCCGCGAGCCCCGAATTCACCCCTCCACTTT.

This chain joins TRBV30 and TRBJ2-7; D may correspond to TRBD1 or TRBD2 (5 bases each). V gave up 8 bases and J gave up 4 bases, with 15 bases separating them. This CDR3 has 12 amino acids. Germline values: CDR1 GTSNPN, CDR2 SVGIG (reference sequence). The CDR3 bases are TGTGCCGGGGAAGTTGGGGGATACGAGCAGTACTTC. Amino acid sequence: CAGEVGGYEQYF.

Remarks on this clone: In the same sample, other DNA sequences code for this CDR3. The CDR3: CASSLTSGSYEQYF. CDR3 sequence (DNA): TGTGCCAGCAGTTTGACTAGCGGGAGCTACGAGCAGTACTTC. The V call is TRBV27, the J call TRBJ2-7; TRBD2 matches 12 bases. This CDR3 has 14 amino acids. The trim removed 3 bases at V and 3 bases at J, leaving 0 bases unmatched. From germline, CDR1 is MNHEY and CDR2 SMNVEV (reference sequence).

The J gene is TRBJ2-1, the V gene TRBV6-5; 8 bases are shared with TRBD2. Trimming took 0 bases from V and 5 from J; bases not matched to a gene: 3. CDR1 MNHEY and CDR2 SVGAGI come from the germline V gene. The CDR3 spans 15 residues. The CDR3 protein is CASSYSGGGNNEQFF. DNA of the CDR3: TGTGCCAGCAGTTACTCTGGCGGGGGGAACAATGAGCAGTTCTTC.

The chain links TRBV5-1 to TRBJ1-1; TRBD1 is a possible D gene (5 bases). CDR3 length equals 15 residues. Per germline, CDR1 SGHRS and CDR2 YFSETQ. V was shortened by 0 bases and J by 6 bases, with 15 bases between the two germline ends. The CDR3 protein is CASSLEAGKGPEAFF. The CDR3 region has the DNA TGCGCCAGCAGCTTGGAGGCTGGAAAGGGGCCTGAAGCTTTCTTT.